This T cell receptor beta chain stems from a study of blood T cell repertoires in COVID-19. Study-level information: Material from acute and convalescent COVID-19 was sourced from the United States, Italy and Spain.

On this clone: A junction end diverges from the germline sequence, so it may reflect a read error.

The repertoire was sequenced with immunoSEQ multiplex PCR; TCRdb's copy has only in-frame clones and lacks some. In the table there are a few hundred thousand clones, about 87% of which are singletons. Germline assignment: CDR1 PRHDT and CDR2 FYEKMQ (reference sequence). The CDR3 loop spans 14 amino acids. Clinical history reported by participants formed the basis on which cohorts were assigned. The clonotype was recovered from a woman aged 45-65 years who had recovered from COVID-19. The rearrangement links TRBV13 to TRBJ2-1; TRBD1 or TRBD2 may be the D gene (7 bases each). Specimen: PBMCs or T cells enriched from blood (not recorded which). CDR3 in amino acids: CASSLGGGSYEQFF. The DNA of the CDR3 is TGTGCCAGCAGCCTAGGGGGCGGGAGCTATGAGCAGTTCTTC.